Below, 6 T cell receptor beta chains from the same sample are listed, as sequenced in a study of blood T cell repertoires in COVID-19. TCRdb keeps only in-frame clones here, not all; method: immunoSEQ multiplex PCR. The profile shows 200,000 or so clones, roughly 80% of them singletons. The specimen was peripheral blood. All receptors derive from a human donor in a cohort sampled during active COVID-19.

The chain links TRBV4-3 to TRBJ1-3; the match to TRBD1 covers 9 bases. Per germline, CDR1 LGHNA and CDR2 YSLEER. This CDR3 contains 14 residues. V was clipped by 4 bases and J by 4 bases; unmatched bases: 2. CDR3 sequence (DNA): TGCGCCAGCAGCCCCGGGACAGGGGGAAACACCATATATTTT. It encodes CASSPGTGGNTIYF.

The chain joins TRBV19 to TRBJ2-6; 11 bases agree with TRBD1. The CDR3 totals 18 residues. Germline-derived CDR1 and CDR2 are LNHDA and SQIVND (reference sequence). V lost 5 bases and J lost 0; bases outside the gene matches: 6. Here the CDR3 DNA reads TGTGCCAGTAGTCCGCGGGACAGGGGGAGCTCTGGGGCCAACGTCCTGACTTTC. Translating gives CASSPRDRGSSGANVLTF.

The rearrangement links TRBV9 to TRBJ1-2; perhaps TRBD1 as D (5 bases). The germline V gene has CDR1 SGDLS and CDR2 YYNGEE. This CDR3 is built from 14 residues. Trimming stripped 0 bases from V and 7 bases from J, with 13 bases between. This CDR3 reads CASSVAGGSGGYTF. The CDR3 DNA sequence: TGTGCCAGCAGCGTAGCGGGGGGGTCGGGTGGCTACACCTTC.

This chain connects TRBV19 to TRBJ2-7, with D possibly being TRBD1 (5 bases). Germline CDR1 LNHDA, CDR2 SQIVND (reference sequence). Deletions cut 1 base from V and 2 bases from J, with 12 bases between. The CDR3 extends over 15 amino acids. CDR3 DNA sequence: TGTGCCAGTAGTATAGGCCCAGGGCCGCCCTACGAGCAGTACTTC. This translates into CASSIGPGPPYEQYF.

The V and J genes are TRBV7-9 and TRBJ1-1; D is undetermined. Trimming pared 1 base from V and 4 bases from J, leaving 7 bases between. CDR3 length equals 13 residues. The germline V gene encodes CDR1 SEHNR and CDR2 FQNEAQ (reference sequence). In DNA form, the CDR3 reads TGTGCCAGCAGCTTAGGAGGGCCCACTGAAGCTTTCTTT. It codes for CASSLGGPTEAFF.

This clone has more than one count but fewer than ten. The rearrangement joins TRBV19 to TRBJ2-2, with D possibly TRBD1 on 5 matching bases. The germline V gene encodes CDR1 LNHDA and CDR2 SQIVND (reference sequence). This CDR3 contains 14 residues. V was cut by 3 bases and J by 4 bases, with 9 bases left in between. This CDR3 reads CASSIPDSTGELFF. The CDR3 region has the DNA TGTGCCAGTAGTATCCCCGACAGCACCGGGGAGCTGTTTTTT.